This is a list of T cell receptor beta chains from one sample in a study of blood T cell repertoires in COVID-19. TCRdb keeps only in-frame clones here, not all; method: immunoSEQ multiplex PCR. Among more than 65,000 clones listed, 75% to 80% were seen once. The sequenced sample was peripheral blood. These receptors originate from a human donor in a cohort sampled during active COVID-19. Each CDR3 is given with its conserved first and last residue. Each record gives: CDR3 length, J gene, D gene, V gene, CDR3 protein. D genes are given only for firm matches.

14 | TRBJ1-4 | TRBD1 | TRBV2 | CASKGDRGSEKLFF
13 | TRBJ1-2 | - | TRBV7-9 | CASSLRTNYGYTF
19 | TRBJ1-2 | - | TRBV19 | CASSTFLFNRRRANYGYTF
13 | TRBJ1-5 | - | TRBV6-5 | CASTSRSGQPQHF
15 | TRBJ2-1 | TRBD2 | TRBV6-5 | CASRMGQSSGTFLIF
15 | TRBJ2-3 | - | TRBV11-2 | CASSLDIPFTDTQYF
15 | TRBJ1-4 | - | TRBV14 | CASRSRDSGNEKLFF
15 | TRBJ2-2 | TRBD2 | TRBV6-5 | CASSTTSGVTGELFF
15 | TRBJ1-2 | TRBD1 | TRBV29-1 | CSALTGGAANYGYTF
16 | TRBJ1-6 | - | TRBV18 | CASSPRDISYNSPLHF
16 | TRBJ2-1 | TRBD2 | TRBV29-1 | CSAYSSGRNPYNEQFF
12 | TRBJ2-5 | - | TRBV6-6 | CASSFNQETQYF
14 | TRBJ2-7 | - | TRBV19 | CASSIERQSYEQYF
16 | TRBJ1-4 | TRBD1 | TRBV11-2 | CASSPGQAATNEKLFF
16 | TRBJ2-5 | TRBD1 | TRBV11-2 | CASSRTRDRGQETQYF
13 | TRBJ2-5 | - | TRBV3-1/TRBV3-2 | CASSQRDQETQYF
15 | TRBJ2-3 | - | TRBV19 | CASNPLGGLTDTQYF
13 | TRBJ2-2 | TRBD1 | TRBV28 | CASRQGDTGELFF
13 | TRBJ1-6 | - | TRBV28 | CASNSQGNSPLHF
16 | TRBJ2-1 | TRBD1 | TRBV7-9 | CASITDRGLSYNEQFF
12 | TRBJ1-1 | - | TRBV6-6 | CASSNQGTEAFF
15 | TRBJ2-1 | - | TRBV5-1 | CASSLDGNSYNEQFF
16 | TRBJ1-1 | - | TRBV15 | CATSRDNILGNTEAFF
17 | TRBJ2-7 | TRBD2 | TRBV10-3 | CAISRTSGSVGAYEQYF
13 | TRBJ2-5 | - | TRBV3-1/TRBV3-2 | CASSLGSVETQYF
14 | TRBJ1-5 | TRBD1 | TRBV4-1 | CASSRTGYNQPQHF
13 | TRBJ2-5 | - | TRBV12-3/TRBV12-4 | CASSVDSQETQYF
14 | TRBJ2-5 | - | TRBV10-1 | CASSDPGPQETQYF
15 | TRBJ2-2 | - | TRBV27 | CASSWGVQGTGELFF
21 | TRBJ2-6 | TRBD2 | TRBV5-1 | CASSDPYRGLEVFSGANVLTF
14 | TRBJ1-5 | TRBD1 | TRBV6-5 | CASSQGQGHQPQHF
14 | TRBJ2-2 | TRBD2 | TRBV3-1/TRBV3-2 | CASSQLAGTGELFF
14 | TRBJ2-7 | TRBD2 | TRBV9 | CASSVGGRAFEQYF
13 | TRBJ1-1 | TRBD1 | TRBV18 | CASSPGQGTEAFF
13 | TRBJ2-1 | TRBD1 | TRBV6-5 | CASRQGARNEQFF
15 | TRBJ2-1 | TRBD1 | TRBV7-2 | CASSSEQGQYNEQFF
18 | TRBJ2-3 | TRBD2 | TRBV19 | CASSLEPSSGDVADTQYF
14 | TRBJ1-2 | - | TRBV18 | CASSPGGRFYGYTF
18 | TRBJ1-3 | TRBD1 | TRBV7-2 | CASSSGRGQGGSGNTIYF
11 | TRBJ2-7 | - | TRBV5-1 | CASSSNYEQYF
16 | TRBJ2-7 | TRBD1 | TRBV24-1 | CATSDSRQGVRKEQYF
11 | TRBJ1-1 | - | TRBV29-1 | CSGRWGTEAFF
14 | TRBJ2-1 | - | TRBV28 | CASSFMSSYNEQFF
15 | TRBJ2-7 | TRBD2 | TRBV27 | CASRERGGRTSEQYF
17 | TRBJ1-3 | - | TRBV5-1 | CASSEQGTLISGNTIYF
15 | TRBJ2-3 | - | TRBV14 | CASSQVTGPTDTQYF
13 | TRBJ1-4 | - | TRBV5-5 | CASSFRGEEKLFF
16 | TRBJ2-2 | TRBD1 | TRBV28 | CASSLWAGGANGELFF
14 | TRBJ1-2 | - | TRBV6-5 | CASSYSRGKNGYTF